These T cell receptor beta chains were read from a single sample in a study of cytomegalovirus exposure and HLA in healthy donors. Only in-frame clones appear in the TCRdb table, and some are missing; sequencing was by immunoSEQ multiplex PCR. The sample holds about 140,000 clones, roughly 80% seen once. Material: PBMCs. The receptor source for this set is a woman in her thirties or forties in good health and CMV-seropositive. Both conserved end residues are part of each CDR3. D genes are given only for firm matches. Rows give clone size only sometimes, using once, few, many, or a class for an expanded clone.

D: .; V: TRBV10-3; J: TRBJ1-5; size: few; CDR3: CAISQQGSQPQHF; DNA: TGTGCCATCAGTCAACAGGGATCTCAGCCCCAGCATTTT
D: .; V: TRBV27; J: TRBJ2-3; size: once; CDR3: CASSLDTFTDTQYF; DNA: TGTGCCAGCAGTTTGGACACCTTCACAGATACGCAGTATTTT
D: .; V: TRBV5-4; J: TRBJ2-5; size: few; CDR3: CASSSFETQYF; DNA: TGTGCCAGCAGTTCATTTGAGACCCAGTACTTC
D: .; V: TRBV25-1; J: TRBJ1-2; size: .; CDR3: CASLQGPNYGYTF; DNA: TGTGCCAGCTTACAGGGACCCAACTATGGCTACACCTTC
D: .; V: TRBV29-1; J: TRBJ2-7; size: .; CDR3: CSVEVDYRGAEQYF; DNA: TGCAGCGTTGAAGTGGACTATCGTGGGGCCGAGCAGTACTTC
D: .; V: TRBV7-9; J: TRBJ1-5; size: .; CDR3: CASSPGQNNQPQHF; DNA: TGTGCCAGCAGCCCCGGACAGAACAATCAGCCCCAGCATTTT
D: TRBD2; V: TRBV9; J: TRBJ2-4; size: .; CDR3: CASSRTSGKNIQYF; DNA: TGTGCCAGCAGCCGGACTAGCGGGAAAAACATTCAGTACTTC
D: TRBD2; V: TRBV25-1; J: TRBJ2-2; size: .; CDR3: CASSGLAGVTGELFF; DNA: TGTGCCAGCAGCGGTCTAGCGGGGGTCACCGGGGAGCTGTTTTTT
D: TRBD1; V: TRBV9; J: TRBJ1-1; size: .; CDR3: CASSVDLTGGEAFF; DNA: TGTGCCAGCAGCGTAGACTTAACAGGGGGTGAAGCTTTCTTT
D: .; V: TRBV4-2; J: TRBJ2-7; size: .; CDR3: CASSTRDSSSYEQYF; DNA: TGTGCCAGCAGCACCCGGGACTCAAGCTCCTACGAGCAGTACTTC
D: TRBD1; V: TRBV15; J: TRBJ2-6; size: .; CDR3: CATSNPGQLSGANVLTF; DNA: TGTGCCACCAGCAACCCGGGACAGCTCTCTGGGGCCAACGTCCTGACTTTC
D: .; V: TRBV7-2; J: TRBJ2-3; size: .; CDR3: CASSLELATDTQYF; DNA: TGTGCCAGCAGCTTAGAATTGGCCACAGATACGCAGTATTTT
D: .; V: TRBV9; J: TRBJ2-5; size: .; CDR3: CASSVGAGSRETQYF; DNA: TGTGCCAGCAGCGTAGGGGCAGGGTCTCGCGAGACCCAGTACTTC
D: TRBD1; V: TRBV28; J: TRBJ1-5; size: .; CDR3: CASNHRQGSNQPQHF; DNA: TGTGCCAGCAACCATCGACAGGGGAGCAATCAGCCCCAGCATTTT
D: TRBD1; V: TRBV7-2; J: TRBJ2-5; size: .; CDR3: CASSVGTEETQYF; DNA: TGTGCCAGCAGCGTCGGGACAGAAGAGACCCAGTACTTC
D: .; V: TRBV30; J: TRBJ1-4; size: .; CDR3: CAWSDLREKLFF; DNA: TGTGCCTGGAGCGACTTGAGGGAAAAACTGTTTTTT
D: TRBD1; V: TRBV4-3; J: TRBJ1-1; size: .; CDR3: CASSQDFAGGTEAFF; DNA: TGCGCCAGCAGCCAAGATTTCGCAGGGGGAACTGAAGCTTTCTTT
D: .; V: TRBV9; J: TRBJ2-3; size: .; CDR3: CASSGTGTDTQYF; DNA: TGTGCCAGCAGCGGGACTGGCACAGATACGCAGTATTTT